This T cell receptor beta chain emerged from a study of T cells in localized non-small cell lung cancer. The CDR3 is 15 amino acids. Trimming stripped 3 bases from V and 1 base from J, with 8 bases between. Germline CDR1 SGHRS, CDR2 YFSETQ. Using immunoSEQ multiplex PCR, the repertoire was profiled, and TCRdb retains in-frame clones only, with some absent. This repertoire shows under 30,000 clones, approximately 86% found once; its top ten account for 14%. The receptor's source is an older female donor with stage I lung adenocarcinoma. V and J are TRBV5-1 and TRBJ1-6; D is possibly TRBD1 (5 bases). The specimen was peripheral blood, collected before any cancer treatment. DNA for the CDR3: TGCGCCAGCAGCTCCCAGGGTTCCTATAATTCACCCCTCCACTTT. Translating gives CASSSQGSYNSPLHF.